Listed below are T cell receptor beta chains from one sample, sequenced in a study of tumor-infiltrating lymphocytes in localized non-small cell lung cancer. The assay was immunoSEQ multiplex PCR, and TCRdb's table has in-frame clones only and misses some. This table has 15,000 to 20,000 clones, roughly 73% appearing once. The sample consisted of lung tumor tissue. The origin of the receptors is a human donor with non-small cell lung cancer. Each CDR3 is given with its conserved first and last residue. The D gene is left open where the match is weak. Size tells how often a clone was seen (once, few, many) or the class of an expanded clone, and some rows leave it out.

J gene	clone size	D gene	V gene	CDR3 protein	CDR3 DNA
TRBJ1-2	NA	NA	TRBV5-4	CASSSPGVGGYTF	TGTGCCAGCAGCTCACCAGGGGTGGGTGGCTACACCTTC
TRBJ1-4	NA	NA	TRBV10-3	CAISCPAQIGQGLNEKLFF	TGTGCCATCAGCTGCCCAGCCCAAATCGGTCAGGGCCTTAATGAAAAACTGTTTTTT
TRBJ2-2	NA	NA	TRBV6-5	CASSSRYTGELFF	TGTGCCAGCAGTTCAAGATACACCGGGGAGCTGTTTTTT
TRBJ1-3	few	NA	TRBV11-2	CASTFSQNTIYF	TGTGCCAGCACGTTCTCCCAAAACACCATATATTTT
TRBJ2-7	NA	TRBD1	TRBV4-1	CASSHEGAGGNEQYF	TGCGCCAGCAGCCACGAGGGGGCAGGGGGCAACGAGCAGTACTTC
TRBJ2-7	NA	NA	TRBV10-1	CASSESSGYEQYF	TGCGCCAGCAGTGAGAGTAGCGGCTACGAGCAGTACTTC
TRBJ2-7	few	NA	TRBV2	CASSEIGDNYEQYF	TGTGCCAGCAGTGAGATAGGGGACAACTACGAGCAGTACTTC
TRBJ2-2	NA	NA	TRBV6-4	CASSDSWEAGELFF	TGTGCCAGCAGTGACTCGTGGGAGGCTGGGGAGCTGTTTTTT
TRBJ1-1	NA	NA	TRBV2	CASSGQGMNTEAFF	TGTGCCAGCAGTGGGCAGGGTATGAACACTGAAGCTTTCTTT
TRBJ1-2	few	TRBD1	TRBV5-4	CASSLARQGRGLSYGYTF	TGTGCCAGCAGCTTGGCCCGACAGGGGCGAGGGTTGAGTTATGGCTACACCTTC
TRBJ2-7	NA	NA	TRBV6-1	CASRAHSPYEQYF	TGTGCCAGCAGGGCTCACAGCCCCTACGAGCAGTACTTC
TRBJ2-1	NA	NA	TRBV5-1	CASSPNNNEQFF	TGCGCCAGCAGCCCCAACAACAATGAGCAGTTCTTC
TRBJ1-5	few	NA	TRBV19	CASSPRESNQPQHF	TGTGCCAGTAGCCCAAGGGAATCCAATCAGCCCCAGCATTTT
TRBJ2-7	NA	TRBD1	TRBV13	CASSLQGALGEQYF	TGTGCCAGCAGCCTACAGGGGGCTCTAGGCGAGCAGTACTTC
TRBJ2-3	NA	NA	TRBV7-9	CASSLAEGGTDTQYF	TGTGCCAGCAGCTTAGCAGAGGGGGGCACAGATACGCAGTATTTT
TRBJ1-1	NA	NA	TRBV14	CASSQAAVRGRTEAFF	TGTGCCAGCAGCCAAGCGGCGGTCAGGGGTCGGACTGAAGCTTTCTTT
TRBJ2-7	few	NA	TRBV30	CAWSAPGRGREQYF	TGTGCCTGGAGTGCCCCGGGACGCGGCCGGGAGCAGTACTTC
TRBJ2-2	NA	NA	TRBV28	CASSLTSFPNTGELFF	TGTGCCAGCAGTTTAACCAGCTTTCCGAACACCGGGGAGCTGTTTTTT
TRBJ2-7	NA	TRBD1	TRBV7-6	CASSAHLGTVAYEQYF	TGTGCCAGCAGCGCACACCTCGGGACAGTAGCCTACGAGCAGTACTTC
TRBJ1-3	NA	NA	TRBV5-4	CASSLDPGSDTIYF	TGTGCCAGCAGCTTAGATCCGGGGTCGGACACCATATATTTT
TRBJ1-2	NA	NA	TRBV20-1	CSVDTHYTF	TGCAGTGTCGACACCCACTACACCTTC
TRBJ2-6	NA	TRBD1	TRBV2	CASSADRAGANVLTF	TGTGCCAGCAGTGCCGACAGGGCTGGGGCCAACGTCCTGACTTTC
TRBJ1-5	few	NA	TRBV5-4	CASSLGPGNNQPQHF	TGTGCCAGCAGCTTGGGGCCAGGGAACAATCAGCCCCAGCATTTT
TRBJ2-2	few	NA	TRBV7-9	CASSSRGTETGELFF	TGTGCCAGCAGCTCTCGGGGGACTGAGACCGGGGAGCTGTTTTTT
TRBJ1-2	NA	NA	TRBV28	CASSLVVRDGYTF	TGTGCCAGCAGTTTAGTGGTCAGGGATGGCTACACCTTC
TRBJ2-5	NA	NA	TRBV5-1	CASSWGLKETQYF	TGCGCCAGCAGCTGGGGACTTAAAGAGACCCAGTACTTC